This TCR beta chain appears in the sequencing data of a study of blood T cell repertoires in COVID-19. V was pared by 5 bases and J by 6 bases, with 17 bases between. This CDR3 has 15 amino acids. Germline CDR1 and CDR2: LNHNV and YYDKDF (reference sequence). This table comes from immunoSEQ multiplex PCR, and its TCRdb copy is limited to in-frame clones, with some not included. The profile shows hundreds of thousands of clones, over 75% of them singletons. This clone was detected once. Sequencing was carried out using PBMCs or T cells enriched from blood (not recorded which). The chain is built from TRBV15 and TRBJ2-1; D is possibly TRBD2 (6 bases). The clonotype comes from a woman under 40 who had recovered from COVID-19. In DNA form, the CDR3 reads TGTGCCACCAGCTCTCCGACGGGAGTTGGCAATGAGCAGTTCTTC. Amino acids: CATSSPTGVGNEQFF. Complete variable domain (other parts from reference TRBV15 and TRBJ2-1): DAMVIQNPRYQVTQFGKPVTLSCSQTLNHNVMYWYQQKSSQAPKLLFHYYDKDFNNEADTPDNFQSRRPNTSFCFLDIRSPGLGDTAMYLCATSSPTGVGNEQFFGPGTRLTVL.